The 11 T cell receptor beta chains in this list originate from one sample, sequenced in a study of blood T cell repertoires in COVID-19. The repertoire was sequenced with immunoSEQ multiplex PCR; TCRdb's copy has only in-frame clones and lacks some. The sample has around 180,000 clones; 70% to 90% are singletons. Sequencing used peripheral blood. The receptor set was obtained from a man aged 65-85 years with active or convalescent COVID-19.

The rearrangement joins TRBV6-2 or TRBV6-3 to TRBJ1-5; D not resolved. CDR3 length equals 18 residues. With 6 bases removed from V and 0 bases from J, the gap between germline ends came to 21 bases. The germline V gene has CDR1 MNHEY and CDR2 SVGEGT. CDR3 sequence: CASSRSSIGGYSNQPQHF. DNA for the CDR3: TGTGCCAGCAGCCGTAGCTCGATCGGAGGATATAGCAATCAGCCCCAGCATTTT.

This sequence joins TRBV23-1 and TRBJ2-1; 7 nucleotides match TRBD2. TRBV23-1 is recorded as an ORF, its role being uncertain. V lost 0 bases and J lost 5; bases outside the gene matches: 7. The CDR3 runs 16 residues. The CDR3 region has the DNA TGCGCCAGCAGTCAATCGGGCGGGAGACTAGACAATGAGCAGTTCTTC. It yields the protein CASSQSGGRLDNEQFF.

J is TRBJ1-6 and V is TRBV5-6; TRBD1 matches 11 bases. Unmatched junction bases numbered 5, after V lost 5 bases and J lost 10 bases. The CDR3 is made up of 14 amino acids. Germline assignment: CDR1 SGHDT and CDR2 YYEEEE. The CDR3 DNA sequence: TGTGCCAGCAGAAGGACAGGGGGCGACTCACCCCTCCACTTT. This translates into CASRRTGGDSPLHF.

The chain uses TRBV6-5 and TRBJ1-2; the D is unclear. This CDR3 comprises 15 residues. The V end lost 7 bases, the J end lost 4 bases, and 19 bases lay between the germline ends. The germline CDR1 and CDR2 sequences are MNHEY and SVGAGI. In nucleotides, the CDR3 is TGTGCCAGCAAAAGGGCCGAAGGGAGGCTCTATGGCTACACCTTC. This gives the protein CASKRAEGRLYGYTF.

V gene TRBV2 combines with J gene TRBJ1-4; unclear D gene. Germline values: CDR1 SNHLY, CDR2 FYNNEI. The CDR3 extends over 14 amino acids. V lost 7 bases and J lost 5, with 14 bases in between. The CDR3 DNA follows: TGTGCCAGCAATTTCGGTAGAGGGAATGAAAAACTGTTTTTT. It encodes CASNFGRGNEKLFF.

This chain joins TRBV28 and TRBJ2-1; 7 bases map to TRBD1. The CDR3 has 14 residues. Trimming removed 1 base from V and 16 bases from J; junction bases left unmatched: 13. From germline, CDR1 is MDHEN and CDR2 SYDVKM. Here the CDR3 reads CASSLYSDEGGFFF. The CDR3 DNA sequence: TGTGCCAGCAGTTTATATTCCGATGAAGGGGGCTTCTTCTTC.

The chain combines TRBV19 with TRBJ2-1; 9 positions agree with TRBD1. CDR1 LNHDA and CDR2 SQIVND come from the germline V gene (reference sequence). This CDR3 is built from 15 residues. Losses at the gene ends were 5 bases for V and 3 bases for J; bases not matched to a gene: 5. CDR3 protein: CASSPDRGYYNEQFF. In DNA form, the CDR3 reads TGTGCCAGTAGTCCTGACAGGGGGTACTACAATGAGCAGTTCTTC.

This clone was detected only once. This chain joins TRBV4-3 and TRBJ2-2; unclear D gene. The V gene lost 1 base and the J gene lost 8 bases, with 14 bases spanning the gap. Germline CDR1 is LGHNA and CDR2 is YSLEER. CDR3 size: 15 residues. The CDR3 sequence is CASSQVRASEGELFF. In nucleotides, the CDR3 is TGCGCCAGCAGCCAAGTTCGAGCGTCCGAGGGGGAGCTGTTTTTT.

Ten or more counts support this clone. The V gene is TRBV24-1, the J gene TRBJ2-1; 12 bases agree with TRBD1. The CDR3 totals 17 residues. V trimming: 9 bases; J trimming: 0 bases; junction bases outside the gene matches: 8. Germline CDR1 KGHDR, CDR2 SFDVKD. The DNA of the CDR3 is TGTGCCACCCAGCCGGGACAGGGGGCTGGCTCCTACAATGAGCAGTTCTTC. Encoded protein: CATQPGQGAGSYNEQFF.

The chain employs TRBV6-5 and TRBJ2-7; D is unresolved. The germline V and J ends were trimmed by 6 bases and 3 bases, with 9 bases remaining between them. The CDR3 is 12 amino acids. The germline gives CDR1 MNHEY, CDR2 SVGAGI. CDR3 residues: CASRPYSYEQYF. Written as DNA, the CDR3 is TGTGCCAGCAGACCATACAGCTACGAGCAGTACTTC.

The V call is TRBV5-6, the J call TRBJ2-1, with D maybe TRBD2 (5 bases). CDR3 length equals 14 residues. Germline-derived CDR1 and CDR2 are SGHDT and YYEEEE. The ends were cut back, 1 base at V and 6 bases at J, with 11 bases in the middle. For the CDR3, the DNA is TGTGCCAGCAGCTTGACCGAGGGCTTCAATGAGCAGTTCTTC. Amino acids: CASSLTEGFNEQFF.